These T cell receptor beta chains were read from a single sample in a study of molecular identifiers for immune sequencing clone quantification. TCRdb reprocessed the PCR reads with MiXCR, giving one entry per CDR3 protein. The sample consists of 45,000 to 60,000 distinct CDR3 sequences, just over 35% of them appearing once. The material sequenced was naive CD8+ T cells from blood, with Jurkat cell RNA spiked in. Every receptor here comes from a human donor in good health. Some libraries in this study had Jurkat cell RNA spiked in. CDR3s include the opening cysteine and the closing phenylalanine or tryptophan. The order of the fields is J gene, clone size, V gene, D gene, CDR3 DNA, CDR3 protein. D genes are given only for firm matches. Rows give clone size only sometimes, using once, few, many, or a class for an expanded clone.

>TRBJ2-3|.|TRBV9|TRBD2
TGTGCCAGCAGCGTAGGGCTAGCGGGAGTCCCCAGCCAGTATTTT
CASSVGLAGVPSQYF
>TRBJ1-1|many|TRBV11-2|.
TGTGCCAGCAGCTTAAGGGGATACACTGAAGCTTTCTTT
CASSLRGYTEAFF
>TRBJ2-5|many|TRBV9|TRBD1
TGTGCCAGCAGCGCCCCGGGGACAGGAGAGACCCAGTACTTC
CASSAPGTGETQYF
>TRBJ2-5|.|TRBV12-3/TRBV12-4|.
TGTGCCAGCAGTTCCGGGACACCTCAAGAGACCCAGTACTTC
CASSSGTPQETQYF
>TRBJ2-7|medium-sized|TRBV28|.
TGTGCCAGCAGTCCTCCGGGGGAGCAGTACTTC
CASSPPGEQYF
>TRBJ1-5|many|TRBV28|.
TGTGCCAGCAGTTTTGTAAATCAGCCCCAGCATTTT
CASSFVNQPQHF
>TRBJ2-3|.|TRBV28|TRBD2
TGTGCCAGCAGTGGAGCGGGAGCAACAGTTACGCAGTATTTT
CASSGAGATVTQYF
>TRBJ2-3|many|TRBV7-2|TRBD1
TGTGCCAGCAGCTATTCAACAGGGGGAAGCACAGATACGCAGTATTTT
CASSYSTGGSTDTQYF
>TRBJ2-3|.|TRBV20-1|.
TGCAGTGCTAGAGATGGGGTATCAGATACGCAGTATTTT
CSARDGVSDTQYF
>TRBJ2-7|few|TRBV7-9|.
TGTGCCAGCAGCTACCAGACTTCTGGCGAGCAGTACTTC
CASSYQTSGEQYF
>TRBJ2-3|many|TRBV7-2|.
TGTGCCAGCAGCTTAGTGGAGTGGCCGTATACGCAGTATTTT
CASSLVEWPYTQYF
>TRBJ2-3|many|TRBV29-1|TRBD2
TGCAGCGTTGAAGATATGCTAGCGGATGCTAGCACAGATACGCAGTATTTT
CSVEDMLADASTDTQYF
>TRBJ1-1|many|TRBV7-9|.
TGTGCCAGCACCCCGGTCGTTTTGAACACTGAAGCTTTCTTT
CASTPVVLNTEAFF
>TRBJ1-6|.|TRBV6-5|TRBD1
TGTGCCAGCAGTTACTCCACGACAGGGGCTTATTCACCCCTCCACTTT
CASSYSTTGAYSPLHF
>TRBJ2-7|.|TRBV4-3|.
TGCGCCAGCAGCCAATTAGCGGTGAGCACCTACGAGCAGTACTTC
CASSQLAVSTYEQYF
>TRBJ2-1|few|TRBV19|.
TGTGCCAGTAGTATGGGCAGGGGTAATGAGCAGTTCTTC
CASSMGRGNEQFF
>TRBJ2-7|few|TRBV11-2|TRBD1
TGTGCCAGCATCGGTTTTCGACAGGGCCCCCCCTACGAGCAGTACTTC
CASIGFRQGPPYEQYF
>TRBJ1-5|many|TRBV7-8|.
TGTGCCAGCAGCTTAGAAGTTGCGGTTAATCAGCCCCAGCATTTT
CASSLEVAVNQPQHF
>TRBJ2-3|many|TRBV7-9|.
TGTGCCAGCAGCTTAGGGGGGGCTAAGGATACGCAGTATTTT
CASSLGGAKDTQYF
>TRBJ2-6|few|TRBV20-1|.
TGCAGTGGTACCGGGATTCAAGGATCTGGGGCCAACGTCCTGACTTTC
CSGTGIQGSGANVLTF
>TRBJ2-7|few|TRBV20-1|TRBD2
TGCAGTGCTAAGACTAGCGCGAACTCCTACGAGCAGTACTTC
CSAKTSANSYEQYF
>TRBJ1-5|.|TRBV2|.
TGTGCCAGCCGAGAACCAACTCTAGCCCTTCAGCCCCAGCATTTT
CASREPTLALQPQHF
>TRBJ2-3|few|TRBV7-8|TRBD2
TGTGCCAGCAGCGGGCCGCAGGGGCTCAGCGGGAGCCCCACGAATACGCAGTATTTT
CASSGPQGLSGSPTNTQYF
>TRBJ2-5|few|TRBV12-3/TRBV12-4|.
TGTGCCAGCAGTTTAGCGCTGGAGTGGCGAGAGACCCAGTACTTC
CASSLALEWRETQYF
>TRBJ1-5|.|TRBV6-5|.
TGTGCCAGCAGTTACGACCGTAGACAGCCCCTGCATTTT
CASSYDRRQPLHF
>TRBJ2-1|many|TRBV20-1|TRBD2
TGCAGTGCTGGGACTAGCGGCACTTACGGTGAGCAGTTCTTC
CSAGTSGTYGEQFF
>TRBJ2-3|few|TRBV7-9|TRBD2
TGTGCCAGCAGCGTACCCCTGCGTCCTAGCGGGAGGAGCACAGATACGCAGTATTTT
CASSVPLRPSGRSTDTQYF
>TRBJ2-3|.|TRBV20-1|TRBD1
TGCAGTGCTGTCCAATGGCGCCCCAGGACAGGGGGCACAGATACGCAGTATTTT
CSAVQWRPRTGGTDTQYF
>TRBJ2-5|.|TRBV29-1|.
TGCAGCGTTGATAGTCGGACAGAAATCGTTACCCAGTACTTC
CSVDSRTEIVTQYF
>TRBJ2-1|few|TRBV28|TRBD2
TGTGCCAGCGGGGCGCCGGAGCGGGGATTCAATGAGCAGTTCTTC
CASGAPERGFNEQFF
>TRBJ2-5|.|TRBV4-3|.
TGCGCCAGCAGCCAAGATCTCACGTACCAAGCGACCCAGTACTTC
CASSQDLTYQATQYF
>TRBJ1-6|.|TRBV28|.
TGTGCCAGCAGTCCGCCGGGGGCCTATAATATTAATTCACCCCTCCACTTT
CASSPPGAYNINSPLHF
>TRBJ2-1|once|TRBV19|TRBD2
TGTGCCAGTAGTGGTAGAGCGGGAGAGCTCTACAATGGGCAGTTCTTC
CASSGRAGELYNGQFF
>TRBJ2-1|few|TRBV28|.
TGTGCCAGCAGTTTTACTATCAGGGAGCAGTTCTTC
CASSFTIREQFF